This T cell receptor (beta chain) is drawn from a study of response to subunit inactivated influenza vaccine. Notes on the study in general: Seasonal influenza vaccination, on each occasion, was suggested by the authors to recruit few new T cells.

Worth noting for this clonotype: Its antigen is unidentified.

The ends lost 1 base at V and 5 bases at J; junction bases unmatched: 9. The CDR3 totals 17 residues. Looked up from germline, CDR1 is MGHRA and CDR2 is YSYEKL. TCRdb ran MiXCR on the RT-PCR reads and lists one entry per CDR3 protein. The profile covers roughly 700,000 distinct CDR3 sequences, with approximately 14% appearing a single time and 5.5% to 7% taken by the ten largest. The clonotype comes from a man aged 45-60 years who received an inactivated influenza vaccine. The V call is TRBV4-1, the J call TRBJ2-5, with 11 bases lining up with TRBD2. The specimen was PBMCs from blood, collected 14 to 15 days before vaccination. In DNA form, the CDR3 reads TGCGCCAGCAGCCAAGTCATTAGCGGGGGGGCCTTTGAGACCCAGTACTTC. Translated, it gives CASSQVISGGAFETQYF.